Given below is one T cell receptor (beta chain) in context. Its antigen is not known. Primers for the PCR totalled 60 Vbeta and 13 Jbeta. The method was immunoSEQ multiplex PCR; TCRdb's version includes in-frame clones alone and lacks a portion of them. The sample lists about 90,000 clones; around 78% were seen once. This sample is part of a study of cytomegalovirus exposure and HLA in healthy donors. The study's findings and limits: Among TCR sequences, most were rare, though some public TCRs appeared in many donors. According to a later analysis, donors in an Asian-associated ancestry cluster reportedly had fewer N-insertions than the roughly 640-donor mean. Immune exposure information available was restricted to CMV serostatus.

CDR3 size: 15 residues. CDR1 is SQVTM, CDR2 ANQGSEA, per germline. J gave up 1 base and V 3 bases, and 6 bases lay outside the gene matches. The chain joins TRBV29-1 to TRBJ2-3; TRBD1 agrees at 8 bases. The clonotype comes from a man between 25 and 39 years old in good health and CMV-seronegative. The sample taken for sequencing was PBMCs. In DNA form, the CDR3 reads TGCAGCGTTGATGCACCGGGACAGGGCACAGATACGCAGTATTTT. Its translation: CSVDAPGQGTDTQYF.